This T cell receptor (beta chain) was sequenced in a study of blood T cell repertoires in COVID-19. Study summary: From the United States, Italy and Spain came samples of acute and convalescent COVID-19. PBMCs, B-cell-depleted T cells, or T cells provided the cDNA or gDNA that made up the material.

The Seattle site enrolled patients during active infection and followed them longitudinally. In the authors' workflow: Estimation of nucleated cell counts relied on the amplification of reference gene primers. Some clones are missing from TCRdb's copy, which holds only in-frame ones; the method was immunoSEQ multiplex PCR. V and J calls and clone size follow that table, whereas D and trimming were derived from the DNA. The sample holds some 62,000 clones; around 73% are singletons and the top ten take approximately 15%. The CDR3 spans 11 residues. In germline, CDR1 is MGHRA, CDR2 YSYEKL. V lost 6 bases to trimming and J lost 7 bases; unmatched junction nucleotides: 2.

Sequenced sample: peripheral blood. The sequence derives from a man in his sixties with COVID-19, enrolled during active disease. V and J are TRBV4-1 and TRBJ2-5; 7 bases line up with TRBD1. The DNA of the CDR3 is TGCGCCAGCAGTCCAGGGGGGACCCAGTACTTC. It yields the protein CASSPGGTQYF.